The 15 T cell receptor beta chains given below trace back to one sample, sequenced in a study of cytomegalovirus exposure and HLA in healthy donors. PCR employed 60 Vbeta and 13 Jbeta primers. The protocol was immunoSEQ multiplex PCR, while the TCRdb copy is restricted to in-frame clones and leaves out a portion. Of 150,000 to 200,000 clones listed, 70% to 80% were seen once; the top ten hold approximately 4.7%. The specimen was PBMCs. The receptor source for this set is a woman between 25 and 40 years old in good health and CMV-seropositive.

The chain combines TRBV7-2 with TRBJ2-2; weak D call: TRBD1 (7 bases). The germline gives CDR1 SGHTA, CDR2 FQGNSA. The length of the CDR3 is 17 residues. V was clipped by 5 bases and J by 6 bases, with 22 bases between them. CDR3 nucleotides: TGTGCCAGCAGCCCCAAGGAGGGGGCGTTTTTAGCCGGGGAGCTGTTTTTT. It yields the protein CASSPKEGAFLAGELFF.

The chain combines TRBV15 with TRBJ2-3; 10 nucleotides match TRBD1. CDR1 is LNHNV, CDR2 YYDKDF, per germline (reference sequence). The CDR3 is 15 amino acids. V was clipped by 6 bases and J by 8 bases; unmatched bases: 11. In DNA form, the CDR3 reads TGTGCCACCAGTCCGACAGGGGGCGCAGGCGGTACGCAGTATTTT. Its translation: CATSPTGGAGGTQYF.

The chain joins TRBV7-9 to TRBJ2-1, with 9 nucleotides matching TRBD2. Germline trimming cut 1 base from V and 4 bases from J; bases unmatched to any gene: 2. Per the germline V gene, CDR1 is SEHNR and CDR2 is FQNEAQ (reference sequence). The CDR3 consists of 15 residues. The CDR3 DNA sequence: TGTGCCAGCAGCTTAGTAGCGGGGGCGTACAATGAGCAGTTCTTC. Protein sequence: CASSLVAGAYNEQFF.

V usage is TRBV4-1 and J usage is TRBJ1-4; 10 bases agree with TRBD1. Germline V gene lookup returns CDR1 MGHRA and CDR2 YSYEKL. V was clipped by 1 base and J by 8 bases; unmatched bases: 4. There are 15 residues in the CDR3. The CDR3 sequence is CASSQGTGGIEKLFF. DNA of the CDR3: TGCGCCAGCAGCCAAGGGACAGGGGGGATAGAAAAACTGTTTTTT.

The chain joins TRBV4-3 to TRBJ1-1; no firm D call. Germline V gives CDR1 LGHNA, CDR2 YSLEER. The CDR3 totals 12 residues. V lost 0 bases, J lost 6 bases, and 5 bases lay in between. In DNA, the CDR3 is TGCGCCAGCAGCCAAGACTCAGCTGAAGCTTTCTTT. Its protein is CASSQDSAEAFF.

The chain carries TRBV6-5 and TRBJ1-1; no firm D call. This CDR3 comprises 15 residues. The V and J ends lost 6 bases and 1 base respectively, with 15 bases between them. In germline, CDR1 is MNHEY, CDR2 SVGAGI. The CDR3 reads CASSHRSGRNTEAFF. The CDR3 region has the DNA TGTGCCAGCAGCCACCGATCGGGTAGGAACACTGAAGCTTTCTTT.

This clone was observed once. The chain combines TRBV27 with TRBJ2-2; 10 bases match TRBD1. The germline CDR1 and CDR2 sequences are MNHEY and SMNVEV (reference sequence). The V and J ends lost 6 bases and 4 bases, in that order; junction bases with no gene match: 5. The CDR3 sequence is 15 residues long. CDR3 bases: TGTGCCAGCAGCTTTGACAGGGGGCTCACCGGGGAGCTGTTTTTT. Its protein is CASSFDRGLTGELFF.

This clone has a handful of counts. The V gene is TRBV2, the J gene TRBJ1-6; a weak D match, TRBD1 (6 bases). The germline V gene has CDR1 SNHLY and CDR2 FYNNEI. V was cut by 9 bases and J by 6 bases, with 18 bases left in between. This CDR3 spans 15 amino acids. CDR3 in amino acids: CARRGRGGSNSPLHF. CDR3 coding DNA: TGTGCCAGAAGGGGGAGAGGCGGCAGTAATTCACCCCTCCACTTT.

This chain uses TRBV5-1 with TRBJ2-7; TRBD1 is a possible D gene (6 bases). Germline CDR1 SGHRS, CDR2 YFSETQ. This CDR3 has 15 residues. V lost 4 bases and J lost 2, with 16 bases in between. The CDR3 coding sequence is TGCGCCAGCAGCACCGAAAGAGGGGACACCTACGAGCAGTACTTC. As protein: CASSTERGDTYEQYF.

The J gene is TRBJ1-1, the V gene TRBV12-5; D gene uncertain. V lost 6 bases, J lost 0 bases, and 14 bases lay in between. The CDR3 contains 15 residues. CDR1 and CDR2 from the germline V gene are LGHNT and FRNRAP. The CDR3 DNA sequence: TGTGCTAGTGGACCCCGAGGTAACATGAACACTGAAGCTTTCTTT. Translated, it gives CASGPRGNMNTEAFF.

The chain employs TRBV6-5 and TRBJ1-2; TRBD1 might be the D (6 bases). CDR1 and CDR2 from the germline V gene are MNHEY and SVGAGI. The CDR3 has 13 amino acids. The V end lost 9 bases, the J end lost 2 bases, and 13 bases lay between the germline ends. In DNA, the CDR3 is TGTGCCAGTAGGAAAGGGGGAAACTATGGCTACACCTTC. Its translation: CASRKGGNYGYTF.

This clone was seen a single time. The chain combines TRBV4-1 with TRBJ2-2; TRBD2 might be the D (6 bases). The CDR3 is made up of 19 amino acids. Germline V gives CDR1 MGHRA, CDR2 YSYEKL. V was trimmed by 2 bases and J by 8 bases, leaving 27 bases between them. Here the CDR3 reads CASSQPFGLPGAAPGELFF. The DNA for the CDR3 is TGCGCCAGCAGCCAACCATTTGGATTGCCGGGAGCTGCCCCGGGGGAGCTGTTTTTT.

The chain combines TRBV25-1 with TRBJ2-4; a possible D gene is TRBD2 (6 bases). The germline CDR1 and CDR2 sequences are MGHDK and SYGVNS. Trimming shortened V by 1 base and J by 6 bases, and 13 bases separated the two germline ends. This CDR3 region has 15 residues. DNA of the CDR3: TGTGCCAGCAGTGAATGGTCAGGGCGGGGAAACATTCAGTACTTC. It translates to CASSEWSGRGNIQYF.

V and J are TRBV11-3 and TRBJ2-3; 8 positions agree with TRBD2. CDR3 length: 15 amino acids. From germline, CDR1 is SGHNT and CDR2 YENEEA. V trimming: 2 bases; J trimming: 5 bases; junction bases outside the gene matches: 6. The CDR3 DNA follows: TGTGCCAGCAGCTTACCGAGCGGGAGTCAAGATACGCAGTATTTT. Translating gives CASSLPSGSQDTQYF. Full variable domain (missing parts from reference TRBV11-3 and TRBJ2-3): EAGVVQSPRYKIIEKKQPVAFWCNPISGHNTLYWYLQNLGQGPELLIRYENEEAVDDSQLPKDRFSAERLKGVDSTLKIQPAELGDSAVYLCASSLPSGSQDTQYFGPGTRLTVL.

The chain combines TRBV5-1 with TRBJ1-2, with no clear D. Germline lookup yields CDR1 SGHRS and CDR2 YFSETQ. The CDR3 is made up of 11 amino acids. V gave up 4 bases and J gave up 7 bases, with 8 bases separating them. CDR3 DNA: TGCGCCAGCAGCCTTGGCAGTGGCTACACCTTC. Protein product: CASSLGSGYTF.